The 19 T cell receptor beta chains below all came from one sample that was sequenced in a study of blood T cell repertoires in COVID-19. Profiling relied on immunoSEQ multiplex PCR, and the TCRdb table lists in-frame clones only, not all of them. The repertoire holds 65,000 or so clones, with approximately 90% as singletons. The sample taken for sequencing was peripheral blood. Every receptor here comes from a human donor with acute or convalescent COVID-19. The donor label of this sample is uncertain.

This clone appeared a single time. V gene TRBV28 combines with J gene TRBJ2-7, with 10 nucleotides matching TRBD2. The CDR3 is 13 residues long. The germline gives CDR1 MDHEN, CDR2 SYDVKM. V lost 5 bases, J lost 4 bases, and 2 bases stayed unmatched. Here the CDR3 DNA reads TGTGCCAGCAGTCCACTAGCGGGGTACGAGCAGTACGTC. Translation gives CASSPLAGYEQYV.

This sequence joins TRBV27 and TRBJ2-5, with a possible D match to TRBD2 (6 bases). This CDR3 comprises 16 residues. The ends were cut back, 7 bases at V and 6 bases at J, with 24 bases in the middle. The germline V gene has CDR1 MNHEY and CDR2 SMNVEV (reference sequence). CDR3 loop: CASTRLGQGGKKTQYF. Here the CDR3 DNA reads TGTGCCAGCACCCGACTGGGTCAAGGCGGGAAGAAGACCCAGTACTTC.

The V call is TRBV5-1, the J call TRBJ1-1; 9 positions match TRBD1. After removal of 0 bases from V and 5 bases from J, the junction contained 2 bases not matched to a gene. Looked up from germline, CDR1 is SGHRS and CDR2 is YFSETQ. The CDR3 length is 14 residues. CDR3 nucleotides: TGCGCCAGCAGCTTGGACAGGGGGCGGACTGAAGCTTTCTTT. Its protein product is CASSLDRGRTEAFF.

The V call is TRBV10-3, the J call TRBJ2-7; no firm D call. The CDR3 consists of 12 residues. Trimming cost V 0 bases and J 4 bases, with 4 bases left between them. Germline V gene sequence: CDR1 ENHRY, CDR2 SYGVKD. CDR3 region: CAISESRYEQYV. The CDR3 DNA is TGTGCCATCAGTGAGTCGCGGTACGAGCAGTACGTC.

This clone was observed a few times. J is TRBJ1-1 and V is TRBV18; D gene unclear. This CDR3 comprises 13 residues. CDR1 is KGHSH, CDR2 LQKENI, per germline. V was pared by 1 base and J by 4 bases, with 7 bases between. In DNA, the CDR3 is TGTGCCAGCTCACCACGTGGCCCCACTGAAGCTTTCTTT. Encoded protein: CASSPRGPTEAFF.

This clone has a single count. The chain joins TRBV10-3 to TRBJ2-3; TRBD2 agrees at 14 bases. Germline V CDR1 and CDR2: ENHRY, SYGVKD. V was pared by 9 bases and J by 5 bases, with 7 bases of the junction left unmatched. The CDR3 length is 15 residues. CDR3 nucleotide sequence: TGTGCCATTGCGGGACTAGCGGGAGTGGGAGATACGCAGTATTTT. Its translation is CAIAGLAGVGDTQYF.

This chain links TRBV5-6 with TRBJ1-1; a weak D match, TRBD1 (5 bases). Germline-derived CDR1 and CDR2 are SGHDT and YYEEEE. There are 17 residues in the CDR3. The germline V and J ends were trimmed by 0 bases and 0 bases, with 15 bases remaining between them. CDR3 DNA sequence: TGTGCCAGCAGCTTGGGTGGTACCCGGGACTTGAACACTGAAGCTTTCTTT. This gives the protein CASSLGGTRDLNTEAFF.

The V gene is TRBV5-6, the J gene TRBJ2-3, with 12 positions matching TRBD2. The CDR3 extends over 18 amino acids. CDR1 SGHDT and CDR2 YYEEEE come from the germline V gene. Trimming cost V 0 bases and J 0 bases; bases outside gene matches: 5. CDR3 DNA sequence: TGTGCCAGCAGCTTGGTGGCTAGCGGGAGGGCTAGCACAGATACGCAGTATTTT. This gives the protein CASSLVASGRASTDTQYF.

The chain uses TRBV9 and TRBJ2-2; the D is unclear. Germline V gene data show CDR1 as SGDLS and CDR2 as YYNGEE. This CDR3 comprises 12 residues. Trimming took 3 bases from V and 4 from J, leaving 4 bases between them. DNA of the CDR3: TGTGCCAGCAGCGCCGTCACCGGGGAGCTGTTTTTT. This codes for CASSAVTGELFF. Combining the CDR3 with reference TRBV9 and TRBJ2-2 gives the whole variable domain DSGVTQTPKHLITATGQRVTLRCSPRSGDLSVYWYQQSLDQGLQFLIQYYNGEERAKGNILERFSAQQFPDLHSELNLSSLELGDSALYFCASSAVTGELFFGEGSRLTVL.

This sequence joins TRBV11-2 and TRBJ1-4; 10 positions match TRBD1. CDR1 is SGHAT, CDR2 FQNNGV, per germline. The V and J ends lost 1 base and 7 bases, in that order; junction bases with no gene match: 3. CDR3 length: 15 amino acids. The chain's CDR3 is CASSLGGTGVEKLFF. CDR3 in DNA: TGTGCCAGCAGCTTAGGAGGGACAGGGGTTGAAAAACTGTTTTTT.

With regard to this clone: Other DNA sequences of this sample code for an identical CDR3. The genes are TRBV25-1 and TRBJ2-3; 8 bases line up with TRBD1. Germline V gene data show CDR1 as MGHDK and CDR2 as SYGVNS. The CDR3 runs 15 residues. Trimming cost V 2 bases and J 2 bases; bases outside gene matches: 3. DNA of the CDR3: TGTGCCAGCAGTGAACGGACAGGGTCCACAGATACGCAGTATTTT. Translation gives CASSERTGSTDTQYF.

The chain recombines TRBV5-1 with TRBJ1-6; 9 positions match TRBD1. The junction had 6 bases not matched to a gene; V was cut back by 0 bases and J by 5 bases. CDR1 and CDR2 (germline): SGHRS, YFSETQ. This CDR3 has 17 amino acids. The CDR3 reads CASSLAYRGQDNSPLHF. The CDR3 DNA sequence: TGCGCCAGCAGCTTGGCCTACAGGGGGCAGGATAATTCACCCCTCCACTTT.

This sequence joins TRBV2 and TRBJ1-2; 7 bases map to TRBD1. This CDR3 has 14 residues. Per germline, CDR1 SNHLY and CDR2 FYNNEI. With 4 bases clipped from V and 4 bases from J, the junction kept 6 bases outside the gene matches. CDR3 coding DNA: TGTGCCAGCAGTGGGCGCAGGGACAGCTATGGCTACACCTTC. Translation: CASSGRRDSYGYTF.

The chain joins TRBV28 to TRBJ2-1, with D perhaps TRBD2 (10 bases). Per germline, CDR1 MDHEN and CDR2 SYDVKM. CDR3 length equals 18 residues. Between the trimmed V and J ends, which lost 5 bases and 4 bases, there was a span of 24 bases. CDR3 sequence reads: CASSKGQGILAGYNEQFF. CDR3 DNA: TGTGCCAGCAGTAAGGGACAGGGAATACTAGCGGGATACAATGAGCAGTTCTTC.

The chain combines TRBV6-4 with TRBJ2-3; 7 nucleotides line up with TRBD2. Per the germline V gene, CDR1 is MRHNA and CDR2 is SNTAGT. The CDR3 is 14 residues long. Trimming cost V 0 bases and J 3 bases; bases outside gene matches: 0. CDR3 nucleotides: TGTGCCAGCAGTGACTCGCGGGAGACAGATACGCAGTATTTT. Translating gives CASSDSRETDTQYF.

DNA of the CDR3: TGTGCCTGTACGGACAGGGACGGTTCACCCCTCCACTTT. This gives the protein CACTDRDGSPLHF. The chain uses TRBV30 and TRBJ1-6; TRBD1 matches 8 bases. With V trimmed by 6 bases and J by 9 bases, 7 bases remained unmatched. The CDR3 contains 13 residues. Germline V CDR1 and CDR2: GTSNPN, SVGIG (reference sequence). Using reference TRBV30 and TRBJ1-6 for the parts outside the CDR3, the full variable domain is SQTIHQWPATLVQPVGSPLSLECTVEGTSNPNLYWYRQAAGRGLQLLFYSVGIGQISSEVPQNLSASRPQDRQFILSSKKLLLSDSGFYLCACTDRDGSPLHFGNGTRLTVT.

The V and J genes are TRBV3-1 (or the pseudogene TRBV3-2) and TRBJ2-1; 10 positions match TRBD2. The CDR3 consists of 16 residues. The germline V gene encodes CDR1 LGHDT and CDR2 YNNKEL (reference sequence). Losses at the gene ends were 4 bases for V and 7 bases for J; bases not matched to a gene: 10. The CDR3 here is CASSRRALAGLNEQFF. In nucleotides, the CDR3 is TGTGCCAGCAGCCGCCGGGCACTAGCGGGATTAAATGAGCAGTTCTTC.

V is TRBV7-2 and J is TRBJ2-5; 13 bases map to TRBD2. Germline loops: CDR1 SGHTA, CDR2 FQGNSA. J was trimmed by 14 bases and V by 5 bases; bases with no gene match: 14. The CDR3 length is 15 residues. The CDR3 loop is CASSPAGTSGARGYF. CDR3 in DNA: TGTGCCAGCAGCCCCGCCGGGACTAGCGGGGCCCGGGGTTACTTC.

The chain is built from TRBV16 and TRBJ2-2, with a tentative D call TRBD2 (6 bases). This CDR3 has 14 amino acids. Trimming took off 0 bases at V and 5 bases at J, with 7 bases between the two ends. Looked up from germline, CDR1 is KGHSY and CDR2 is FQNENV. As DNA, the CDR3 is TGTGCCAGCAGCCAATCGCGGGGAACCGGGGAGCTGTTTTTT. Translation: CASSQSRGTGELFF.